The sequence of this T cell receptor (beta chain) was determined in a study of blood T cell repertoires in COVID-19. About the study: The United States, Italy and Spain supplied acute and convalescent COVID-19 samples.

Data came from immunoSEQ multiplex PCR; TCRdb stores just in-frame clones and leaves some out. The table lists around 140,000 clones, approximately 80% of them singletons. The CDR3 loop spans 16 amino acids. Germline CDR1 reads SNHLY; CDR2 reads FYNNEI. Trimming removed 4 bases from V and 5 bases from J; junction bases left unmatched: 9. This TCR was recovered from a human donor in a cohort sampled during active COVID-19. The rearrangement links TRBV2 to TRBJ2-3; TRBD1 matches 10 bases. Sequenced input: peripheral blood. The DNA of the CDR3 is TGTGCCAGCAGTGCCGGACAGGGGGTTATAGGAGATACGCAGTATTTT. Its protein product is CASSAGQGVIGDTQYF. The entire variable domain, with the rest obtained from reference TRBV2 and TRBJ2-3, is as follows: EPEVTQTPSHQVTQMGQEVILRCVPISNHLYFYWYRQILGQKVEFLVSFYNNEISEKSEIFDDQFSVERPDGSNFTLKIRSTKLEDSAMYFCASSAGQGVIGDTQYFGPGTRLTVL.